The text below deals with one T cell receptor (beta chain). This sample is part of a study of blood T cell repertoires in COVID-19. Turning to the study itself: The United States, Italy and Spain supplied acute and convalescent COVID-19 samples.

Deletions cut 5 bases from V and 8 bases from J, with 12 bases between. This CDR3 contains 13 residues. The V gene's germline CDR1 is MRHNA and CDR2 SNTAGT. The participants were between roughly 18 and 100 years old and came from 24 US areas. Categorization into cohorts depended on clinical history that participants reported. Sequencing was performed with immunoSEQ multiplex PCR; in TCRdb, only in-frame clones are kept and a portion is missing. The table includes approximately 200,000 clones, around nine tenths detected once. This sequence originates from a woman aged 25-40 years who had been exposed to COVID-19. Sequenced input: PBMCs or T cells enriched from blood (not recorded which). This chain joins TRBV6-4 and TRBJ1-4, with a possible D match to TRBD1 (6 bases). CDR3 DNA sequence: TGTGCCAGCAGTCGACAGGTTGGGGAAAAACTGTTTTTT. Translating it yields CASSRQVGEKLFF.